Sequencing of this TCR beta chain was carried out in a study of response to subunit inactivated influenza vaccine. Comments on this clonotype: No antigen is known for it.

TCRdb re-called the RT-PCR reads with MiXCR, one entry per CDR3 protein. The top ten clones hold about a tenth of a sample with 700,000 to 900,000 distinct CDR3 sequences, 21% of them seen once. Findings and limits, study-wide: Each seasonal influenza vaccination, the authors suggested, recruits few new T cells.

CDR1 MDHEN and CDR2 SYDVKM come from the germline V gene. V gave up 3 bases and J gave up 2 bases, with 11 bases separating them. The CDR3 totals 15 residues. The clonotype comes from a man in his fifties who received an inactivated influenza vaccine. The J gene is TRBJ1-3, the V gene TRBV28, with unresolved D. The sequencing here drew on PBMCs from blood, taken more than 4 days after vaccination. CDR3 loop: CASSFRPGAGNTIYF. The CDR3 nucleotides are TGTGCCAGCAGTTTTCGTCCCGGGGCTGGAAACACCATATATTTT.